This TCR beta chain was documented in a study of identical twins. The study's findings and limits: For zero-insertion analyses, partial confounding could come from invariant MAIT and iNKT cells.

Germline values: CDR1 SGDLS, CDR2 YYNGEE. V was pared by 3 bases and J by 2 bases, with 16 bases of the junction left unmatched. There are 18 residues in the CDR3. With regard to this clonotype: Its matching antigen is unknown.

TCRdb reanalysed the 5' RACE reads using MiXCR and keeps one entry per CDR3 protein. The sample comprises 400,000 to 500,000 distinct CDR3 sequences, 14% of which are singletons, and more than 0.8% rests with the top ten. The data also belong to a second study, concerning yellow fever vaccine responses in identical twins.

The V and J genes are TRBV9 and TRBJ2-7, with 8 nucleotides matching TRBD1. The TCR comes from a young woman in good health. The sequenced sample consisted of CD4+ T cells sorted from blood. The CDR3 DNA is TGTGCCAGCAGCGAGGGGGGAACGGGGACAGGAGTCCCCTACGAGCAGTACTTC. Translation gives CASSEGGTGTGVPYEQYF.